The 29 T cell receptor beta chains below all came from one sample that was sequenced in a study of a mutant IDH1 vaccine in newly diagnosed glioma. Their antigens are not known. TCRdb keeps only in-frame clones here, not all; method: immunoSEQ multiplex PCR. The sample lists some 29,000 clones; approximately 90% were seen once. Time point in this sample: week 5, during vaccination. Each dose delivered 300 ug of mutant IDH1 20-mer peptide subcutaneously with imiquimod. Source: peripheral blood mononuclear cells (PBMCs), taken from a glioma patient whose treatment included an IDH1 peptide vaccine. These receptors were taken from a woman aged 40-49 years with glioma. Some clones in this sample may be carry-over from other donors' samples.

This rearrangement joins TRBV18 to TRBJ2-1; 8 bases fit TRBD1. This CDR3 comprises 15 residues. The ends lost 6 bases at V and 6 bases at J; junction bases unmatched: 10. Looked up from germline, CDR1 is KGHSH and CDR2 is LQKENI. The CDR3 is CASSPGTGRPNEQFF. CDR3 nucleotides: TGTGCCAGCTCCCCCGGGACAGGAAGGCCCAATGAGCAGTTCTTC.

The J gene is TRBJ1-2, the V gene TRBV10-2; tentative D call: TRBD1 (5 bases). Trimming removed 5 bases at V and 3 bases at J, with 10 bases between. Germline V lookup: CDR1 WSHSY, CDR2 SAAADI. This CDR3 comprises 13 residues. The CDR3 DNA reads TGCGCCAGCAGTAAACAGGCAGACTATGGCTACACCTTC. It encodes CASSKQADYGYTF.

The chain recombines TRBV9 with TRBJ1-1; D call uncertain. The CDR3 has 14 amino acids. CDR1 is SGDLS, CDR2 YYNGEE, per germline. V was trimmed by 0 bases and J by 5 bases, leaving 11 bases between them. CDR3 bases: TGTGCCAGCAGCGTAGCTTGGGGAGGAACTGAAGCTTTCTTT. It encodes CASSVAWGGTEAFF.

This chain uses TRBV27 with TRBJ1-1; 10 bases line up with TRBD1. The CDR3 consists of 16 residues. Trimming took 8 bases from V and 1 from J; bases not matched to a gene: 10. Per germline, CDR1 MNHEY and CDR2 SMNVEV (reference sequence). CDR3 sequence (DNA): TGTGCCAGCTGGTTCGGGGACAGGGGCGCGAACACTGAAGCTTTCTTT. This gives the protein CASWFGDRGANTEAFF.

On this clone: A junction end diverges from the germline sequence, so it may reflect a read error. The chain has TRBV7-7 and TRBJ2-2; no clear D. Germline assignment: CDR1 SSHAT and CDR2 FNYEAQ (reference sequence). CDR3 length equals 14 residues. The CDR3 spells CASSPRENTGELFF. CDR3 DNA: TGTGCTAGCAGCCCTAGAGAGAACACCGGGGAGCTGTTTTTT.

V and J are TRBV5-4 and TRBJ1-1; D not resolved. Germline values: CDR1 SGHNT, CDR2 YYREEE (reference sequence). V was pared by 4 bases and J by 1 base, with 11 bases between. The CDR3 covers 14 residues. CDR3 DNA sequence: TGTGCCAGCAGCCTCGGCGGTGGGAACACTGAAGCTTTCTTT. It is translated as CASSLGGGNTEAFF.

V usage is TRBV7-9 and J usage is TRBJ2-7, with 8 bases that match TRBD2. Germline V gene sequence: CDR1 SEHNR, CDR2 FQNEAQ (reference sequence). The length of the CDR3 is 16 residues. The ends lost 1 base at V and 2 bases at J; junction bases unmatched: 7. Here the CDR3 DNA reads TGTGCCAGCAGCTTAGTTTCGGGAGGGGGTCCCTACGAGCAGTACTTC. The encoded protein is CASSLVSGGGPYEQYF.

The genes are TRBV9 and TRBJ1-5, with a tentative D call TRBD1 (5 bases). The germline V gene has CDR1 SGDLS and CDR2 YYNGEE. The CDR3 length is 15 residues. V gave up 0 bases and J gave up 6 bases, with 13 bases separating them. The CDR3 region is CASSVAGTIGQPQHF. CDR3 nucleotide sequence: TGTGCCAGCAGCGTAGCCGGGACCATAGGTCAGCCCCAGCATTTT.

V is TRBV28 and J is TRBJ1-1, with D tentatively TRBD1 (5 bases). There are 15 residues in the CDR3. Trimming pared 5 bases from V and 1 base from J, leaving 14 bases between. Germline values: CDR1 MDHEN, CDR2 SYDVKM. The CDR3 DNA reads TGTGCCAGCAGTCTCCGGTGGGGACCGAACACTGAAGCTTTCTTT. Amino acids: CASSLRWGPNTEAFF.

The chain couples TRBV29-1 to TRBJ2-2, with D unresolved. The CDR3 consists of 15 residues. Germline CDR1 reads SQVTM; CDR2 reads ANQGSEA. The V gene lost 5 bases and the J gene lost 4 bases, with 17 bases spanning the gap. CDR3 sequence (DNA): TGCAGCGTTTACAGCAGTTCATCCACCACCGGGGAGCTGTTTTTT. The encoded protein is CSVYSSSSTTGELFF.

This clone was detected only once. V and J are TRBV18 and TRBJ2-5; D possibly corresponds to TRBD1 (6 bases). Germline V gene sequence: CDR1 KGHSH, CDR2 LQKENI. This CDR3 is built from 15 residues. The germline V and J ends were trimmed by 1 base and 7 bases, with 16 bases remaining between them. This chain's CDR3 is CASSPQARTEGTQYF. CDR3 nucleotides: TGTGCCAGCTCACCACAGGCTAGGACAGAGGGGACCCAGTACTTC.

The CDR3 region is CASSSLPGQGNEKLFF. DNA of the CDR3: TGTGCCAGCAGTTCCCTTCCGGGACAGGGAAATGAAAAACTGTTTTTT. The gene calls are TRBV6-5 and TRBJ1-4, with 9 bases identical to TRBD1. V lost 4 bases and J lost 5; bases outside the gene matches: 8. The CDR3 length is 16 residues. CDR1 is MNHEY and CDR2 is SVGAGI in the germline V gene.

The chain carries TRBV11-2 and TRBJ1-1; D remains ambiguous. The V gene's germline CDR1 is SGHAT and CDR2 FQNNGV. The CDR3 is 12 residues long. V gave up 2 bases and J gave up 5 bases, with 6 bases separating them. The DNA for the CDR3 is TGTGCCAGCAGCTTATTGAGAACTGAAGCTTTCTTT. This gives the protein CASSLLRTEAFF.

Points on this clone: One end of the junction is discordant with germline, which a read error may explain. The J gene is TRBJ2-3, the V gene TRBV28; 14 bases are a match to TRBD2. Germline assignment: CDR1 MDHEN and CDR2 SYDVKM. CDR3 length equals 14 residues. The CDR3 nucleotides are TGTGCCAGCAGTTCTGGGACTAGCGGGGGATCAAGGCATTTT. It translates to CASSSGTSGGSRHF.

J is TRBJ2-7 and V is TRBV10-3; D gene uncertain. The CDR3 loop spans 12 amino acids. V lost 4 bases and J 6 bases, leaving 10 bases between the germline ends. CDR1 is ENHRY, CDR2 SYGVKD, per germline. The CDR3 sequence: CAISAPGGEQYF. CDR3 in DNA: TGTGCCATCAGTGCCCCGGGCGGCGAGCAGTACTTC.

The chain recombines TRBV6-5 with TRBJ2-3; 7 nucleotides line up with TRBD1. Germline lookup yields CDR1 MNHEY and CDR2 SVGAGI. V was clipped by 2 bases and J by 15 bases; unmatched bases: 11. This CDR3 is 13 amino acids long. Written as DNA, the CDR3 is TGTGCCAGCAGTTACGACAGGGAGAGTGGTGAATATTTT. The encoded protein is CASSYDRESGEYF.

This clone turned up a few times. The J gene is TRBJ2-5, the V gene TRBV10-2; D perhaps matches TRBD1 (5 bases). The germline V gene has CDR1 WSHSY and CDR2 SAAADI. Trimming pared 3 bases from V and 0 bases from J, leaving 11 bases between. The CDR3 extends over 15 amino acids. The CDR3 coding sequence is TGCGCCAGCAGTGAAGGGGTCTTAAACCAAGAGACCCAGTACTTC. It yields the protein CASSEGVLNQETQYF.

The chain joins TRBV25-1 to TRBJ1-4; tentative D call: TRBD1 (6 bases). CDR1 and CDR2 (germline): MGHDK, SYGVNS. CDR3 length: 12 residues. Trimming took 10 bases from V and 8 from J, leaving 14 bases between them. The CDR3 protein is CATAGEWEKLFF. DNA of the CDR3: TGTGCCACCGCAGGGGAGTGGGAAAAACTGTTTTTT.

As DNA, the CDR3 is TGTGCCAGCAGCTCGACGGACAGCCTTGAAAAACTGTTTTTT. Translating it yields CASSSTDSLEKLFF. V gene TRBV7-6 combines with J gene TRBJ1-4; a weak D match, TRBD1 (6 bases). Germline values: CDR1 SGHVS, CDR2 FNYEAQ. CDR3 length: 14 residues. V was pared by 4 bases and J by 7 bases, with 13 bases between.

This clone was seen just once. The rearrangement uses TRBV5-5 and TRBJ2-3; D might be TRBD2 (6 bases). This CDR3 spans 13 amino acids. Germline CDR1 is SGHKS and CDR2 is YYEKEE (reference sequence). Trimming cost V 7 bases and J 5 bases, with 14 bases left between them. DNA of the CDR3: TGTGCCAGCGCCCCGGGGGTGGAAGATACGCAGTATTTT. It encodes CASAPGVEDTQYF.

V and J are TRBV7-8 and TRBJ1-2, with a tentative D call TRBD1 (6 bases). CDR3 length equals 16 residues. With 4 bases removed from V and 8 bases from J, the gap between germline ends came to 23 bases. Germline V gene lookup returns CDR1 SGHVS and CDR2 FQNEAQ. The CDR3 sequence: CASSSNSRGGVFGYTF. CDR3 DNA sequence: TGTGCCAGCAGCTCGAATTCCAGGGGAGGAGTGTTCGGCTACACCTTC.

The chain has TRBV5-1 and TRBJ2-2; D is ambiguous. The germline V gene encodes CDR1 SGHRS and CDR2 YFSETQ. Trimming removed 0 bases from V and 15 bases from J, with 15 bases in between. The CDR3 has 13 residues. In nucleotides, the CDR3 is TGCGCCAGCAGCTTGGATTCTGGAAAACGGTTGTTTTTT. This codes for CASSLDSGKRLFF. Filled out from reference TRBV5-1 and TRBJ2-2, the complete variable domain reads KAGVTQTPRYLIKTRGQQVTLSCSPISGHRSVSWYQQTPGQGLQFLFEYFSETQRNKGNFPGRFSGRQFSNSRSEMNVSTLELGDSALYLCASSLDSGKRLFFGEGSRLTVL.

The gene calls are TRBV4-3 and TRBJ1-1; D possibly corresponds to TRBD1 (6 bases). Trimming took 3 bases from V and 4 from J, leaving 15 bases between them. The germline V gene has CDR1 LGHNA and CDR2 YSLEER. The CDR3 extends over 15 amino acids. CDR3 protein: CASSQIGQGGTEAFF. The CDR3 DNA is TGCGCCAGCAGCCAGATAGGCCAAGGGGGCACTGAAGCTTTCTTT.

A single count supports this clone. The chain has TRBV5-1 and TRBJ2-4, with 7 bases matching TRBD2. J lost 8 bases, V lost 0 bases, and 5 bases had no gene match. The CDR3 extends over 14 amino acids. CDR1 and CDR2 from the germline V gene are SGHRS and YFSETQ. CDR3 bases: TGCGCCAGCAGCTTGGCTCAGGGAGGGCACATTCAGTACTTC. Its protein product is CASSLAQGGHIQYF.

This clone was seen just once. The chain uses TRBV7-9 and TRBJ2-7, with TRBD1 matching 7 bases. J was trimmed by 4 bases and V by 7 bases; bases with no gene match: 10. CDR1 is SEHNR and CDR2 is FQNEAQ in the germline V gene (reference sequence). This CDR3 is 14 amino acids long. The CDR3, as DNA: TGTGCCAGCAACGCCGGGACAGCTCGATACGAGCAGTACTTC. This translates into CASNAGTARYEQYF.

This chain uses TRBV7-2 with TRBJ1-3, with unresolved D. The CDR3 contains 18 residues. Germline-derived CDR1 and CDR2 are SGHTA and FQGNSA. Trimming removed 4 bases from V and 2 bases from J, with 21 bases in between. This chain's CDR3 is CASSSFGGKPHPGNTIYF. For the CDR3, the DNA is TGTGCCAGCAGCTCGTTTGGTGGAAAACCCCACCCTGGAAACACCATATATTTT.

V and J are TRBV7-2 and TRBJ2-6; D is ambiguous. Germline V gene data show CDR1 as SGHTA and CDR2 as FQGNSA. The CDR3 length is 15 residues. Deletions cut 6 bases from V and 4 bases from J, with 13 bases between. The CDR3: CASRLDFSGANVLTF. The CDR3 region has the DNA TGTGCCAGCAGACTTGACTTCTCAGGGGCCAACGTCCTGACTTTC.

The chain is built from TRBV4-1 and TRBJ1-4; 9 positions agree with TRBD1. J lost 6 bases, V lost 7 bases, and 6 bases had no gene match. The V gene's germline CDR1 is MGHRA and CDR2 YSYEKL. CDR3 length: 14 residues. This CDR3 reads CASTLTGGDEKLFF. For the CDR3, the DNA is TGCGCCAGCACCCTAACAGGGGGCGATGAAAAACTGTTTTTT.

V usage is TRBV28 and J usage is TRBJ1-5; D gene uncertain. This CDR3 contains 12 residues. V lost 8 bases, J lost 7 bases, and 12 bases lay in between. Germline CDR1 MDHEN, CDR2 SYDVKM. CDR3 in DNA: TGTGCCAGCGTTGCGGGGAGACAGCCCCAGCATTTT. Amino acid sequence: CASVAGRQPQHF.